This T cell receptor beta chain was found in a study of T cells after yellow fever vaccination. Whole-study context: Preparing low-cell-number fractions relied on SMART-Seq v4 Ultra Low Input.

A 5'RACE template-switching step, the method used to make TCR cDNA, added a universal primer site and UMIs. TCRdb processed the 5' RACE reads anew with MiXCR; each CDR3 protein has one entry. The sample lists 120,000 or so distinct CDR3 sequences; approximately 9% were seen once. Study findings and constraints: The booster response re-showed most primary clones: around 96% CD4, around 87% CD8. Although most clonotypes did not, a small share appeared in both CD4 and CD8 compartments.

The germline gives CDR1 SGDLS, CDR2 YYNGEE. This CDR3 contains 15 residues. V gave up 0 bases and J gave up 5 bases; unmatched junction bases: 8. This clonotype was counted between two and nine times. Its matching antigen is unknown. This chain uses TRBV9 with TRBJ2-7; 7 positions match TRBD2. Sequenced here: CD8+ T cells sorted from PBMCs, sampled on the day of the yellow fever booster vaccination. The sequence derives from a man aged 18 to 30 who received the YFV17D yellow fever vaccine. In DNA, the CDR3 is TGTGCCAGCAGCGTAGTGGGCGGGGGTCGCGACGAGCAGTACTTC. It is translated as CASSVVGGGRDEQYF.